This is a list of T cell receptor beta chains from one sample in a study of siplizumab effects on memory and regulatory T cells. The assay was immunoSEQ multiplex PCR, and TCRdb's table has in-frame clones only and misses some. This table has about 87,000 clones, around 90% appearing once. The material sequenced was CD4+ T cells sorted from blood. The origin of the receptors is a human donor in good health. CDR3s include the opening cysteine and the closing phenylalanine or tryptophan.

TRBJ2-4	TRBV18	CASSPREGEVNIQYF
TRBJ2-7	TRBV4-1	CASSQTGVGEQYF
TRBJ2-5	TRBV6-1	CASRATGGETQYF
TRBJ2-7	TRBV28	CASRPRQVSSYEQYF
TRBJ1-5	TRBV6-1	CASSDRDQPQHF
TRBJ2-2	TRBV30	CAWSYRGPGELFF
TRBJ1-5	TRBV19	CASNPVGRNQPQHF
TRBJ2-7	TRBV5-4	CASSIIGYEQYF
TRBJ2-5	TRBV5-1	CASSLGAGTRETQYF
TRBJ2-5	TRBV11-2	CASSLSGALIWGEETQYF